This is a list of T cell receptor beta chains from one sample in a study of beta chain features in type 1 diabetes. Profiling relied on immunoSEQ multiplex PCR, and the TCRdb table lists in-frame clones only, not all of them. The sample has some 240,000 clones; about a sixth are singletons. The specimen was naive CD4+ T cells from blood. All receptors derive from a man aged 30 to 39 with type 1 diabetes. Each CDR3 is given with its conserved first and last residue. Clone size appears in some rows only: once, few, many, or a class for an expanded clone.

>TRBV18|once|TRBJ1-5
CASSPQGNQPQHF
>TRBV5-1|few|TRBJ2-7
CASSLSGQGRSEQYF
>TRBV7-2|few|TRBJ1-1
CASSTRTASTTEAFF
>TRBV7-2|-|TRBJ2-2
CASSFLAGVPGELFF
>TRBV7-2|few|TRBJ1-2
CASSGARGKGYGYTF
>TRBV9|-|TRBJ2-6
CASSPRGSGANVLTF
>TRBV7-2|-|TRBJ2-3
CASSFSSGTDTQYF
>TRBV5-1|-|TRBJ1-2
CASSSETALPYGYTF
>TRBV15|few|TRBJ2-5
CATSSRQETQYF
>TRBV2|-|TRBJ1-4
CASSVTGKEKLFF
>TRBV5-6|-|TRBJ2-1
CASSSTSGLYNEQFF
>TRBV27|few|TRBJ2-3
CASSHRGPADTQYF
>TRBV4-3|few|TRBJ2-3
CASSQRLQGDTQYF
>TRBV5-1|few|TRBJ2-5
CASSLWGGFQETQYF
>TRBV7-2|few|TRBJ2-3
CASSGPGLLADTQYF
>TRBV25-1|few|TRBJ2-7
CASRTSGSLEQYF
>TRBV6-1|few|TRBJ1-2
CASNGQSYGYTF
>TRBV5-1|few|TRBJ2-1
CASSAEYNEQFF
>TRBV11-2|-|TRBJ2-6
CASSQIKGPAGANVLTF
>TRBV4-1|few|TRBJ1-5
CASSQGAEYQPQHF
>TRBV2|few|TRBJ1-2
CASRSQGTYNYGYTF
>TRBV16|few|TRBJ2-5
CASSLDRETQYF
>TRBV15|-|TRBJ2-7
CATSRDSPKSSYEQYF
>TRBV7-9|-|TRBJ2-3
CASSLGSTSGSSDTQYF
>TRBV14|-|TRBJ1-2
CASSRYYGYTF
>TRBV18|few|TRBJ1-4
CASSRTGTASTNEKLFF
>TRBV7-9|few|TRBJ2-4
CASSLLENIQYF
>TRBV10-3|-|TRBJ2-7
CAIRGTGEYEQYF
>TRBV5-1|-|TRBJ2-5
CASSLGRGETQYF
>TRBV6-6|-|TRBJ1-2
CASTLTDAANYGYTF
>TRBV7-2|-|TRBJ2-1
CASSLEKNEQFF
>TRBV7-2|-|TRBJ2-5
CASSLAWGQGETQYF
>TRBV6-5|few|TRBJ1-1
CASSYSTYTEAFF
>TRBV30|-|TRBJ2-5
CAWSTTTGGAETQYF
>TRBV30|-|TRBJ2-7
CATLNRGISYEQYF
>TRBV28|-|TRBJ1-4
CASRNEAYEKLFF
>TRBV30|few|TRBJ1-1
CAWKVWQEYTEAFF
>TRBV7-2|few|TRBJ2-1
CASSLMASGSSGSYNEQFF
>TRBV28|few|TRBJ2-7
CASSFGTGVFEQYF
>TRBV28|-|TRBJ1-1
CASSLLGVEAFF